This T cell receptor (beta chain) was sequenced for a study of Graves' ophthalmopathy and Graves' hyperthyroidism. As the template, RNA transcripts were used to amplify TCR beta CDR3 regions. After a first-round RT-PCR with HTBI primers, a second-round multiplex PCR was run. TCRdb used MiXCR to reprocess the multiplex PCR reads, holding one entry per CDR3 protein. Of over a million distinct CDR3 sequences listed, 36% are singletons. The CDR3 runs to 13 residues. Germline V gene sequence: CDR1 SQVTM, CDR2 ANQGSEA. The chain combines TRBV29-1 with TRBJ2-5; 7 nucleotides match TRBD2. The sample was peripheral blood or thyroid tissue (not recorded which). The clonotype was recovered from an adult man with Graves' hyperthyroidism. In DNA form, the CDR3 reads TGCACCGACCGGGGGAGGGCGGAAGAGACCCAGTACTTC. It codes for CTDRGRAEETQYF.